Below are 25 T cell receptor beta chains sequenced from a single sample in a study of blood T cell repertoires in COVID-19. The assay was immunoSEQ multiplex PCR, and TCRdb's table has in-frame clones only and misses some. The repertoire includes some 340,000 clones, about 86% of them detected once, and approximately 3.1% sits in the top ten. The sample was peripheral blood. The receptors were gathered from a man younger than 40 with active or convalescent COVID-19.

This sequence joins TRBV28 and TRBJ2-2; 8 bases map to TRBD1. The CDR3 spans 16 residues. In germline, CDR1 is MDHEN, CDR2 SYDVKM. Trimming cost V 4 bases and J 6 bases; bases outside gene matches: 10. CDR3 nucleotides: TGTGCCAGCAGTTCCCCCGGGACAGGAATTTCCGGGGAGCTGTTTTTT. It codes for CASSSPGTGISGELFF. The whole variable domain, filled in from reference TRBV28 and TRBJ2-2, reads DVKVTQSSRYLVKRTGEKVFLECVQDMDHENMFWYRQDPGLGLRLIYFSYDVKMKEKGDIPEGYSVSREKKERFSLILESASTNQTSMYLCASSSPGTGISGELFFGEGSRLTVL.

This chain links TRBV27 with TRBJ2-2; 7 bases are shared with TRBD1. The junction had 8 bases not matched to a gene; V was cut back by 5 bases and J by 5 bases. CDR1 MNHEY and CDR2 SMNVEV come from the germline V gene (reference sequence). This CDR3 has 15 residues. The CDR3 nucleotides read TGTGCCAGCAGTCCCCGACAGGGCGGGACCGGGGAGCTGTTTTTT. It is translated as CASSPRQGGTGELFF.

The chain carries TRBV6-5 and TRBJ2-1; 10 bases align to TRBD2. CDR1 and CDR2 (germline): MNHEY, SVGAGI. The V and J ends lost 0 bases and 7 bases, in that order; junction bases with no gene match: 3. The CDR3 is 15 residues long. The CDR3 sequence: CASSYSASGGNEQFF. CDR3 coding DNA: TGTGCCAGCAGTTACTCGGCTAGCGGGGGTAATGAGCAGTTCTTC.

The chain has TRBV24-1 and TRBJ1-1; 7 positions match TRBD1. The CDR3 spans 13 residues. V was pared by 5 bases and J by 3 bases, with 2 bases of the junction left unmatched. CDR1 KGHDR and CDR2 SFDVKD come from the germline V gene. This CDR3 is CATSGDSYTEAFF. DNA for the CDR3: TGTGCCACCAGTGGGGACAGTTACACTGAAGCTTTCTTT.

This chain uses TRBV6-6 with TRBJ2-5; D might be TRBD1 (6 bases). The ends were cut back, 1 base at V and 5 bases at J, with 11 bases in the middle. Per germline, CDR1 MNHNY and CDR2 SVGAGI (reference sequence). There are 14 residues in the CDR3. In DNA, the CDR3 is TGTGCCAGCAGTTACTGGGACAAGGTGGAGACCCAGTACTTC. Amino acids: CASSYWDKVETQYF.

The V and J genes are TRBV24-1 and TRBJ2-1; 11 positions agree with TRBD1. The V gene end was trimmed by 3 bases and the J gene end by 6 bases; junction bases not matched to a gene: 6. The CDR3 loop spans 16 amino acids. Germline CDR1 and CDR2: KGHDR and SFDVKD. CDR3 bases: TGTGCCACCAGTGATCCGGACAGGGGGCGCCTCAATGAGCAGTTCTTC. Encoded protein: CATSDPDRGRLNEQFF.

The rearrangement joins TRBV28 to TRBJ2-2; 8 bases are a match to TRBD1. This CDR3 region has 15 residues. V trimming: 6 bases; J trimming: 3 bases; junction bases outside the gene matches: 6. Germline CDR1 reads MDHEN; CDR2 reads SYDVKM. The CDR3 spells CASRDTGGDTGELFF. CDR3 bases: TGTGCCAGCAGGGACACAGGGGGAGACACCGGGGAGCTGTTTTTT. Using reference TRBV28 and TRBJ2-2 for the parts outside the CDR3, the full variable domain is DVKVTQSSRYLVKRTGEKVFLECVQDMDHENMFWYRQDPGLGLRLIYFSYDVKMKEKGDIPEGYSVSREKKERFSLILESASTNQTSMYLCASRDTGGDTGELFFGEGSRLTVL.

This chain links TRBV7-9 with TRBJ2-5; 10 bases align to TRBD2. The CDR3 is made up of 14 amino acids. V trimming: 7 bases; J trimming: 2 bases; junction bases outside the gene matches: 4. Germline-derived CDR1 and CDR2 are SEHNR and FQNEAQ (reference sequence). In nucleotides, the CDR3 is TGTGCCAGCACGTGGACTAGCGGACAAGAGACCCAGTACTTC. The encoded protein is CASTWTSGQETQYF.

The V call is TRBV5-1, the J call TRBJ1-5; no firm D call. This CDR3 spans 15 amino acids. The V and J ends lost 1 base and 9 bases respectively, with 17 bases between them. Germline CDR1 reads SGHRS; CDR2 reads YFSETQ. This chain's CDR3 is CASSLLGQQEGPQHF. In nucleotides, the CDR3 is TGCGCCAGCAGCTTGCTAGGGCAGCAAGAGGGGCCCCAGCATTTT.

The J gene is TRBJ1-1, the V gene TRBV3-1 (or the pseudogene TRBV3-2), with D possibly TRBD1 on 6 matching bases. This CDR3 spans 13 amino acids. The V gene lost 4 bases and the J gene lost 7 bases, with 13 bases spanning the gap. Per germline, CDR1 LGHDT and CDR2 YNNKEL (reference sequence). The CDR3 nucleotides read TGTGCCAGCAGCCCCCCAGGGGTCCGTGAAGCTTTCTTT. Amino acid sequence: CASSPPGVREAFF.

This clone was seen just once. The V call is TRBV30, the J call TRBJ2-1, with D possibly matching TRBD2 (6 bases). CDR3 size: 15 residues. Germline V lookup: CDR1 GTSNPN, CDR2 SVGIG (reference sequence). V shed 4 bases and J shed 1 base, with 14 bases lying between them. Here the CDR3 DNA reads TGTGCCTGGACCGGGAGCGGCGGATCCTACAATGAGCAGTTCTTC. It translates to CAWTGSGGSYNEQFF.

This clone was seen more than once but under ten times. The rearrangement uses TRBV2 and TRBJ2-1, with 11 bases matching TRBD2. V lost 6 bases to trimming and J lost 4 bases; unmatched junction nucleotides: 5. The CDR3 consists of 15 residues. CDR1 SNHLY and CDR2 FYNNEI come from the germline V gene. Written as DNA, the CDR3 is TGTGCCAGCAGACGTAGCGGGGGGGCGTACAATGAGCAGTTCTTC. As protein: CASRRSGGAYNEQFF.

The chain couples TRBV4-3 to TRBJ2-3, with TRBD1 matching over 7 bases. Per germline, CDR1 LGHNA and CDR2 YSLEER. The length of the CDR3 is 14 residues. V lost 4 bases to trimming and J lost 2 bases; unmatched junction nucleotides: 3. Here the CDR3 DNA reads TGCGCCAGCAGCCGGGACAGCAACACAGATACGCAGTATTTT. It yields the protein CASSRDSNTDTQYF.

The chain combines TRBV28 with TRBJ2-7, with 7 nucleotides matching TRBD1. The CDR3 has 15 amino acids. The ends lost 5 bases at V and 2 bases at J; junction bases unmatched: 9. Germline assignment: CDR1 MDHEN and CDR2 SYDVKM. The CDR3 DNA follows: TGTGCCAGCAGTATCCTCCTTGACAGGGCCTACGAGCAGTACTTC. It is translated as CASSILLDRAYEQYF.

Here the CDR3 reads CASSRLWGGPTSSYEQYF. The CDR3 nucleotides are TGTGCCAGCAGTCGACTGTGGGGAGGCCCGACCAGCTCCTACGAGCAGTACTTC. The J gene is TRBJ2-7, the V gene TRBV3-1 (or the pseudogene TRBV3-2); a possible D gene is TRBD2 (6 bases). The CDR3 runs 18 residues. V gave up 6 bases and J gave up 0 bases, with 24 bases separating them. Germline CDR1 reads LGHDT; CDR2 reads YNNKEL (reference sequence).

Notes on this clone: A read error may account for a junction end that differs from germline. This chain links TRBV5-1 with TRBJ2-7; D not certain. The CDR3 extends over 14 amino acids. Germline V CDR1 and CDR2: SGHRS, YFSETQ. CDR3 sequence reads: CASSLVRVSSEQYF. The CDR3 DNA reads TGCGCCAGCAGCTTGGTTCGGGTTTCCTCCGAGCAGTACTTC.

The rearrangement uses TRBV7-6 and TRBJ2-2; perhaps TRBD1 as D (6 bases). Germline V gene lookup returns CDR1 SGHVS and CDR2 FNYEAQ. The CDR3 contains 16 residues. Trimming cost V 0 bases and J 3 bases, with 11 bases left between them. CDR3 residues: CASSLAPRGDTGELFF. CDR3 nucleotides: TGTGCCAGCAGCTTAGCGCCCAGGGGCGACACCGGGGAGCTGTTTTTT.

The gene calls are TRBV15 and TRBJ2-4; TRBD2 agrees at 10 bases. V trimming: 0 bases; J trimming: 8 bases; junction bases outside the gene matches: 7. Per germline, CDR1 LNHNV and CDR2 YYDKDF (reference sequence). The CDR3 runs to 16 residues. The CDR3, as DNA: TGTGCCACCAGCAGAGATCGGGCTAGCGGGAGTGACATTCAGTACTTC. This codes for CATSRDRASGSDIQYF. Supplemented by reference TRBV15 and TRBJ2-4, the full variable domain reads DAMVIQNPRYQVTQFGKPVTLSCSQTLNHNVMYWYQQKSSQAPKLLFHYYDKDFNNEADTPDNFQSRRPNTSFCFLDIRSPGLGDTAMYLCATSRDRASGSDIQYFGAGTRLSVL.

V usage is TRBV7-9 and J usage is TRBJ2-1, with D unclear. This CDR3 is 16 amino acids long. Germline CDR1 is SEHNR and CDR2 is FQNEAQ (reference sequence). V was cut by 4 bases and J by 0 bases, with 13 bases left in between. The CDR3 DNA reads TGTGCCAGCAGCTCGACACTGCCAAGCTCCTACAATGAGCAGTTCTTC. Amino acids: CASSSTLPSSYNEQFF.

The table lists this clone with a few counts. Distinct nucleotide sequences in the sample also encode this CDR3. The rearrangement links TRBV12-3 or TRBV12-4 to TRBJ1-1, with D perhaps matching TRBD1 (6 bases). The CDR3 has 11 amino acids. The V end lost 5 bases, the J end lost 8 bases, and 9 bases lay between the germline ends. The CDR3 DNA reads TGTGCCAGCAGTAGTAGGGGGGAAGCTTTCTTT. Translation gives CASSSRGEAFF.

This clone was counted only a few times. The genes are TRBV7-9 and TRBJ2-5, with TRBD2 matching 7 bases. The V segment lost 4 bases and the J segment 4 bases; nucleotides outside the gene matches: 15. The CDR3 has 17 amino acids. The V gene's germline CDR1 is SEHNR and CDR2 FQNEAQ (reference sequence). CDR3 bases: TGTGCCAGCAGCTCAAATCGGGCGGGAGTATTGAGAGAGACCCAGTACTTC. Translation: CASSSNRAGVLRETQYF.

J is TRBJ2-1 and V is TRBV4-3; D not certain. The CDR3 is made up of 15 amino acids. CDR1 is LGHNA and CDR2 is YSLEER in the germline V gene. With 2 bases removed from V and 7 bases from J, the gap between germline ends came to 15 bases. The CDR3 DNA reads TGCGCCAGCAGCCAATCGTCGCCTAGGCGGAATGAGCAGTTCTTC. Protein: CASSQSSPRRNEQFF.

The V gene is TRBV9, the J gene TRBJ2-3, with 7 bases aligning to TRBD2. There are 14 residues in the CDR3. Germline V gene lookup returns CDR1 SGDLS and CDR2 YYNGEE. The V gene end was trimmed by 2 bases and the J gene end by 5 bases; junction bases not matched to a gene: 5. The CDR3 DNA reads TGTGCCAGCAGCGTTGGACTAGAAGGAGATACGCAGTATTTT. It yields the protein CASSVGLEGDTQYF.

The chain has TRBV19 and TRBJ1-5, with a possible D match to TRBD1 (5 bases). This CDR3 has 14 residues. CDR1 and CDR2 (germline): LNHDA, SQIVND (reference sequence). The V end was cut by 1 base, the J end by 7 bases, with 11 bases between. The CDR3 loop is CASSIGRGRQPQHF. In DNA, the CDR3 is TGTGCCAGTAGTATAGGTAGGGGAAGGCAGCCCCAGCATTTT. Full variable domain (outside the CDR3, taken from reference TRBV19 and TRBJ1-5): DGGITQSPKYLFRKEGQNVTLSCEQNLNHDAMYWYRQDPGQGLRLIYYSQIVNDFQKGDIAEGYSVSREKKESFPLTVTSAQKNPTAFYLCASSIGRGRQPQHFGDGTRLSIL.

This sequence joins TRBV18 and TRBJ1-5; the D gene is possibly TRBD1 (6 bases). CDR1 is KGHSH and CDR2 is LQKENI in the germline V gene. The CDR3 is made up of 16 amino acids. Between the trimmed V and J ends, which lost 4 bases and 0 bases, there was a span of 13 bases. The CDR3 nucleotides are TGTGCCAGCTCACGGGACACCCTCTATAGCAATCAGCCCCAGCATTTT. It codes for CASSRDTLYSNQPQHF.